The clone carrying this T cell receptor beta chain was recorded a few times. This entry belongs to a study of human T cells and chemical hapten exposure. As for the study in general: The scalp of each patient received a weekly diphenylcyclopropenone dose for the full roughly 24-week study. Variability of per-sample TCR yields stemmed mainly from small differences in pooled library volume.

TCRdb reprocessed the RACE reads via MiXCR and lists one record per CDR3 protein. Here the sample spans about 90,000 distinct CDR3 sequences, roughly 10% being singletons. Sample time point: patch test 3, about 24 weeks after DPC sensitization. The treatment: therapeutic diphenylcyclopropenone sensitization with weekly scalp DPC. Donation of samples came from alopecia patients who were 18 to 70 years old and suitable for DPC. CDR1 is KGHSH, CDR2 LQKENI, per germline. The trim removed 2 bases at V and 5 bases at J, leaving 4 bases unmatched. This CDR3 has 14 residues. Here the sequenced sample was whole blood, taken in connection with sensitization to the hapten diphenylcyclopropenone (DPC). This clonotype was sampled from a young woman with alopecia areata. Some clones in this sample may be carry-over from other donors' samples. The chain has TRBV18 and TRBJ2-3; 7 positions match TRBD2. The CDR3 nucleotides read TGTGCCAGCTCACCATCACTAGCGAAAGATACGCAGTATTTT. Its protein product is CASSPSLAKDTQYF. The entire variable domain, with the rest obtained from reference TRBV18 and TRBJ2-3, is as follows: NAGVMQNPRHLVRRRGQEARLRCSPMKGHSHVYWYRQLPEEGLKFMVYLQKENIIDESGMPKERFSAEFPKEGPSILRIQQVVRGDSAAYFCASSPSLAKDTQYFGPGTRLTVL.